This T cell receptor (beta chain) was sequenced during a study of cytomegalovirus exposure and HLA in healthy donors. This CDR3 spans 13 amino acids. With 0 bases removed from V and 11 bases from J, the gap between germline ends came to 14 bases. Germline V gene data show CDR1 as SNHLY and CDR2 as FYNNEI. This clone has just one count. Its cognate antigen is unknown. Points from the study as a whole: The classifier reportedly diagnosed cytomegalovirus status with high specificity and sensitivity.

Primers: 60 Vbeta forward and 13 Jbeta reverse. Profiled with immunoSEQ multiplex PCR; TCRdb holds only in-frame clones, not every one. The sample carries roughly 120,000 clones, roughly 82% recorded once. The chain uses TRBV2 and TRBJ2-7; the D is unclear. Material: PBMCs. The receptor was derived from a woman aged 60-75 years in good health and CMV-seropositive. This chain's CDR3 is CASSEALGKSEYF. The CDR3 nucleotides are TGTGCCAGCAGTGAAGCGCTGGGCAAATCCGAGTACTTC.